Each of the 18 T cell receptor beta chains below was sequenced from the same sample in a study of blood T cell repertoires in COVID-19. The assay was immunoSEQ multiplex PCR, and TCRdb's table has in-frame clones only and misses some. The sample consists of about 240,000 clones, about nine tenths of them appearing once. Sequenced: peripheral blood. The receptors stem from a man aged 55-75 years who had recovered from COVID-19.

The chain joins TRBV4-2 to TRBJ1-1; D is possibly TRBD1 (5 bases). Germline CDR1 is LGHNA and CDR2 is YNFKEQ. This CDR3 is built from 15 residues. Trimming took off 0 bases at V and 8 bases at J, with 16 bases between the two ends. CDR3 residues: CASSQDAGGVLEAFF. The CDR3 DNA follows: TGTGCCAGCAGCCAAGATGCGGGGGGTGTTCTCGAAGCTTTCTTT.

The V and J genes are TRBV7-8 and TRBJ1-2, with D hard to call. Trimming shortened V by 10 bases and J by 1 base, and 10 bases separated the two germline ends. The CDR3 length is 12 residues. Germline V gene sequence: CDR1 SGHVS, CDR2 FQNEAQ. CDR3 residues: CATSRGNYGYTF. The CDR3 nucleotides are TGTGCCACGTCGCGGGGTAACTATGGCTACACCTTC.

The chain carries TRBV5-1 and TRBJ2-7; 7 positions match TRBD2. CDR1 is SGHRS and CDR2 is YFSETQ in the germline V gene. This CDR3 has 14 amino acids. V gave up 4 bases and J gave up 3 bases; unmatched junction bases: 7. The CDR3 DNA sequence: TGCGCCAGCAGCCAATCTTCGGGGGGCTACGAGCAGTACTTC. It encodes CASSQSSGGYEQYF.

CDR3 in amino acids: CASTPVASGEGELFF. CDR3 DNA: TGTGCCAGCACTCCTGTGGCTAGCGGGGAAGGGGAGCTGTTTTTT. The chain has TRBV7-9 and TRBJ2-2; 9 nucleotides line up with TRBD2. The V and J ends lost 7 bases and 8 bases, in that order; junction bases with no gene match: 11. The CDR3 spans 15 residues. The germline CDR1 and CDR2 sequences are SEHNR and FQNEAQ (reference sequence).

This clone has a handful of counts. This sequence joins TRBV5-1 and TRBJ1-1, with 7 bases matching TRBD1. Germline values: CDR1 SGHRS, CDR2 YFSETQ. V lost 4 bases to trimming and J lost 1 base; unmatched junction nucleotides: 4. The CDR3 is 14 residues long. CDR3 nucleotide sequence: TGCGCCAGCAGCGTGGGGACAGAGAACACTGAAGCTTTCTTT. Translated: CASSVGTENTEAFF.

This clone was detected a few times. V usage is TRBV7-9 and J usage is TRBJ1-4; 7 nucleotides agree with TRBD1. Germline values: CDR1 SEHNR, CDR2 FQNEAQ (reference sequence). There are 15 residues in the CDR3. V was clipped by 5 bases and J by 8 bases; unmatched bases: 11. As DNA, the CDR3 is TGTGCCAGCAGCCCGGTCGGGGGCAGGGGGGAAAAACTGTTTTTT. Protein: CASSPVGGRGEKLFF.

J is TRBJ2-1 and V is TRBV7-9; the match to TRBD1 covers 10 bases. V lost 3 bases and J lost 9; bases outside the gene matches: 8. Per the germline V gene, CDR1 is SEHNR and CDR2 is FQNEAQ (reference sequence). This CDR3 spans 15 amino acids. CDR3 sequence: CASSFQTGGWVEQFF. The DNA for the CDR3 is TGTGCCAGCAGCTTTCAGACAGGGGGCTGGGTTGAGCAGTTCTTC.

The chain employs TRBV7-9 and TRBJ1-4; D is unclear. There are 13 residues in the CDR3. The germline gives CDR1 SEHNR, CDR2 FQNEAQ (reference sequence). V was pared by 2 bases and J by 4 bases, with 5 bases between. The CDR3 DNA is TGTGCCAGCAGCTTAACGAGTAATGAAAAACTGTTTTTT. Its protein is CASSLTSNEKLFF.

This chain links TRBV5-5 with TRBJ1-1, with D perhaps TRBD1 (6 bases). The CDR3 is 14 amino acids. Trimming removed 3 bases from V and 2 bases from J, with 11 bases in between. CDR1 and CDR2 (germline): SGHKS, YYEKEE (reference sequence). CDR3 bases: TGTGCCAGCAGCTCCCCGACAGGTAACACTGAAGCTTTCTTT. Translating it yields CASSSPTGNTEAFF.

The CDR3 loop reads CASSLWDSPTRAEQYF. The CDR3 DNA reads TGTGCCAGCAGCTTATGGGACTCTCCTACTCGGGCCGAGCAGTACTTC. V and J are TRBV11-2 and TRBJ2-7; possibly TRBD2 for D (6 bases). Trimming stripped 2 bases from V and 6 bases from J, with 20 bases between. The germline CDR1 and CDR2 sequences are SGHAT and FQNNGV. This CDR3 contains 16 residues. Combining the CDR3 with reference TRBV11-2 and TRBJ2-7 gives the whole variable domain EAGVAQSPRYKIIEKRQSVAFWCNPISGHATLYWYQQILGQGPKLLIQFQNNGVVDDSQLPKDRFSAERLKGVDSTLKIQPAKLEDSAVYLCASSLWDSPTRAEQYFGPGTRLTVT.

The chain has TRBV29-1 and TRBJ1-1; D is undetermined. Between the trimmed V and J ends, which lost 1 base and 11 bases, there was a span of 11 bases. The germline V gene encodes CDR1 SQVTM and CDR2 ANQGSEA. The CDR3 is 11 amino acids. The CDR3 loop reads CSVEVGGIAFF. CDR3 coding DNA: TGCAGCGTTGAAGTCGGAGGGATTGCTTTCTTT.

The chain recombines TRBV27 with TRBJ1-3, with TRBD1 as a possible D gene (5 bases). CDR1 MNHEY and CDR2 SMNVEV come from the germline V gene (reference sequence). V was pared by 6 bases and J by 3 bases, with 18 bases between. The CDR3 length is 16 residues. The CDR3 DNA reads TGTGCCAGCAGACCACTCGGGGGGAGAAGTGGAAACACCATATATTTT. It encodes CASRPLGGRSGNTIYF.

The chain couples TRBV5-1 to TRBJ2-1; TRBD1 matches 7 bases. The CDR3 runs to 15 residues. With V trimmed by 2 bases and J by 7 bases, 9 bases remained unmatched. The germline V gene encodes CDR1 SGHRS and CDR2 YFSETQ. Here the CDR3 reads CASSLFTGVGNEQFF. CDR3 in DNA: TGCGCCAGCAGCTTATTTACAGGGGTAGGGAATGAGCAGTTCTTC.

The V and J genes are TRBV10-2 and TRBJ2-3; TRBD2 matches at 11 bases. With V trimmed by 2 bases and J by 5 bases, 6 bases remained unmatched. The germline V gene has CDR1 WSHSY and CDR2 SAAADI. The CDR3 is 16 amino acids. The DNA of the CDR3 is TGCGCCAGCAGTGAGCTAGCGGGGGGCCCTATAGATACGCAGTATTTT. Residues: CASSELAGGPIDTQYF.

The sample holds a few counts of this clone. V usage is TRBV12-3 or TRBV12-4 and J usage is TRBJ2-6, with D unclear. The CDR3 is made up of 13 amino acids. Trimming took 6 bases from V and 0 from J, leaving 3 bases between them. The CDR3 DNA sequence: TGTGCCAGCAGCTACTCTGGGGCCAACGTCCTGACTTTC. This sequence encodes CASSYSGANVLTF.

The rearrangement uses TRBV10-1 and TRBJ1-5; TRBD1 matches at 7 bases. The CDR3 covers 15 residues. The V and J ends lost 8 bases and 0 bases, in that order; junction bases with no gene match: 7. Germline V CDR1 and CDR2: WNHNN, SYGVQD (reference sequence). In nucleotides, the CDR3 is TGCGCCAGCTGGGGACAGAATTATAGCAATCAGCCCCAGCATTTT. Translating gives CASWGQNYSNQPQHF.

The genes are TRBV7-9 and TRBJ2-6, with TRBD1 identical over 9 bases. The CDR3 extends over 18 amino acids. The ends lost 5 bases at V and 0 bases at J; junction bases unmatched: 8. Germline assignment: CDR1 SEHNR and CDR2 FQNEAQ (reference sequence). CDR3 bases: TGTGCCAGCAGCCCATTGGGACAGGGAGGCTCTGGGGCCAACGTCCTGACTTTC. It specifies CASSPLGQGGSGANVLTF.

The chain uses TRBV5-1 and TRBJ2-4, with D possibly TRBD1 on 5 matching bases. With 4 bases removed from V and 4 bases from J, the gap between germline ends came to 21 bases. Germline V CDR1 and CDR2: SGHRS, YFSETQ. The CDR3 sequence is 17 residues long. The CDR3 DNA reads TGCGCCAGCAGCGCCAACCCGACAGCCATAGCTAAAAACATTCAGTACTTC. Amino acids: CASSANPTAIAKNIQYF.